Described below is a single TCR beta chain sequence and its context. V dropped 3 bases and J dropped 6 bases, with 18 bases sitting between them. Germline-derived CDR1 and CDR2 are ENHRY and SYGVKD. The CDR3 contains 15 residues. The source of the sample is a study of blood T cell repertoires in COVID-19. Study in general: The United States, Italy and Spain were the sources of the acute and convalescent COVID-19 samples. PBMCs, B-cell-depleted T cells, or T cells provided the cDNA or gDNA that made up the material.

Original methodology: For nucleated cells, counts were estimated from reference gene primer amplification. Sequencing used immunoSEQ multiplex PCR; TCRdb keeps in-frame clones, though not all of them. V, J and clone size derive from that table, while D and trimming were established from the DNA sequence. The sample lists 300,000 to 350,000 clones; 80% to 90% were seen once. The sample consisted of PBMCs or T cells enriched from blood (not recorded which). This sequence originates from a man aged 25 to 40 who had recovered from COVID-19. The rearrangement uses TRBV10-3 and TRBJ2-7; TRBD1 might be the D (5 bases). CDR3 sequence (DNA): TGTGCCATCAGTGACCCCAGGAATACAGGCTCCGAGCAGTACTTC. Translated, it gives CAISDPRNTGSEQYF.